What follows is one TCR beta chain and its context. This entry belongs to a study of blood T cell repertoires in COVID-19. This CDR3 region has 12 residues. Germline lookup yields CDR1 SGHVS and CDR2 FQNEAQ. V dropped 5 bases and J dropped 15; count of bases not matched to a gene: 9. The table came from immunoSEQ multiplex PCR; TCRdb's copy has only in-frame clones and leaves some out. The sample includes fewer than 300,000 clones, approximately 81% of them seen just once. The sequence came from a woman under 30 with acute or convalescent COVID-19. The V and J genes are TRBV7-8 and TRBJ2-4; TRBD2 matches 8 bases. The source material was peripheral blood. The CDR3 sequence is CASSPQAGVRYF. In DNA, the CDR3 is TGTGCCAGCAGCCCCCAAGCGGGGGTGAGGTACTTC.